In this sample, the clone carrying this T cell receptor beta chain turned up once. The antigen is undetermined. This entry comes from a study of OX40 agonist ivuxolimab in advanced cancers. Across the whole study: People in dose escalation had one of these cancers: hepatocellular carcinoma, melanoma, renal cell or head and neck cancer. Study findings and constraints: Specificity for antigen went undetermined in the expanded peripheral T cells.

Samples of blood were obtained at baseline, on cycle 4 day 1, and on cycle 7 day 1. Sequenced by immunoSEQ multiplex PCR; TCRdb stores in-frame clones only, minus some. The sample comprises about 93,000 clones, about 91% of which are singletons, and 0.45% to 0.55% rests with the top ten. The V gene end was trimmed by 2 bases and the J gene end by 2 bases; junction bases not matched to a gene: 4. The germline V gene encodes CDR1 SGHTA and CDR2 FQGNSA. CDR3 size: 15 residues. The TCR comes from an adult with an advanced solid tumor such as melanoma, head and neck, liver or kidney cancer. V and J are TRBV7-2 and TRBJ2-3, with 7 bases fitting TRBD2. This material consisted of CD4+ or CD8+ T cells sorted from blood, taken in a trial of the OX40 agonist ivuxolimab. CDR3 residues: CASSLQAGITDTQYF. The CDR3 nucleotides read TGTGCCAGCAGCTTACAAGCGGGGATCACAGATACGCAGTATTTT.